This entry lists 5 T cell receptor beta chains sequenced from one sample in a study of cytomegalovirus exposure and HLA in healthy donors (dated by TCRdb to 2017 to 2019). Preparation of the library involved the immunoSEQ multiplex PCR assay. A mixture of 60 forward primers for TCR Vbeta segments and 13 reverse primers for TCR Jbeta segments was used in the multiplex PCR. TCRdb retrieved this table from immuneACCESS and kept in-frame rearrangements only. Not all clones are present; in checked studies, unresolved V genes account for under half, and no reason is known for the remainder. This sample is represented by fewer than 200,000 clones; about 12% of them were singletons. The top ten clones comprise approximately 8.4% of the sample. The specimen sequenced was PBMCs. Receptor source: a man aged 50 or older in good health and CMV-seropositive.

The table lists this clone with a few counts. The chain has TRBV4-3 and TRBJ2-5; 7 bases fit TRBD2. Trimming at V came to 1 base and at J to 4 bases, leaving 0 bases not matched to a gene. The germline CDR1 and CDR2 sequences are LGHNA and YSLEER. The CDR3 is made up of 13 amino acids. CDR3 bases: TGCGCCAGCAGCCAAGGGGGGGGAGAGACCCAGTACTTC. Its protein product is CASSQGGGETQYF.

The table lists this clone with a few counts. The chain combines TRBV6-6 with TRBJ1-4, with D possibly being TRBD1 (6 bases). The germline V gene has CDR1 MNHNY and CDR2 SVGAGI (reference sequence). The CDR3 spans 15 residues. V dropped 4 bases and J dropped 4 bases, with 13 bases sitting between them. The CDR3 bases are TGTGCCAGCAGTTCCGGGACAAACTATAATGAAAAACTGTTTTTT. It translates to CASSSGTNYNEKLFF.

V gene TRBV9 combines with J gene TRBJ1-6; D possibly corresponds to TRBD1 (5 bases). CDR3 length equals 15 residues. The ends were cut back, 0 bases at V and 1 base at J, with 5 bases in the middle. CDR1 is SGDLS, CDR2 YYNGEE, per germline. The CDR3 DNA follows: TGTGCCAGCAGCGTAGAGGGGTCCTATAATTCACCCCTCCACTTT. It is translated as CASSVEGSYNSPLHF.

The chain combines TRBV11-2 with TRBJ2-3; TRBD1 matches 8 bases. CDR1 SGHAT and CDR2 FQNNGV come from the germline V gene. J gave up 4 bases and V 4 bases, and 4 bases lay outside the gene matches. The CDR3 length is 14 residues. CDR3 bases: TGTGCCAGCAGCTCCGGACAGGGCCCAGATACGCAGTATTTT. It is translated as CASSSGQGPDTQYF.

This rearrangement joins TRBV4-3 to TRBJ1-4; D gene uncertain. The ends were cut back, 4 bases at V and 2 bases at J, with 14 bases in the middle. CDR1 is LGHNA and CDR2 is YSLEER in the germline V gene. This CDR3 is 16 amino acids long. The CDR3 loop reads CASSPYEGITNEKLFF. The DNA of the CDR3 is TGCGCCAGCAGCCCCTACGAGGGTATTACTAATGAAAAACTGTTTTTT.